Presented here are 24 T cell receptor beta chains from one specimen sequenced in a study of blood T cell repertoires in COVID-19. Some clones are missing from TCRdb's copy, which holds only in-frame ones; the method was immunoSEQ multiplex PCR. The data hold fewer than 200,000 clones, with around 83% observed a single time. The sequencing input was peripheral blood. Receptors were obtained from a woman in her sixties or seventies with COVID-19, enrolled during active disease.

The chain carries TRBV25-1 and TRBJ2-3; D call uncertain. This CDR3 is 12 amino acids long. The V end lost 6 bases, the J end lost 4 bases, and 8 bases lay between the germline ends. Germline V lookup: CDR1 MGHDK, CDR2 SYGVNS. CDR3 residues: CASRGAADTQYF. The CDR3 DNA is TGTGCCAGCAGGGGTGCGGCAGATACGCAGTATTTT.

Many counts were recorded for this clone. The V call is TRBV4-2, the J call TRBJ1-3, with D possibly matching TRBD1 (5 bases). Looked up from germline, CDR1 is LGHNA and CDR2 is YNFKEQ. V lost 0 bases, J lost 4 bases, and 13 bases lay in between. The CDR3 has 16 residues. Here the CDR3 DNA reads TGTGCCAGCAGCCAAGATCTCGCAGGGTGGGGAAACACCATATATTTT. It codes for CASSQDLAGWGNTIYF.

This sequence joins TRBV27 and TRBJ2-2; a possible D gene is TRBD2 (6 bases). V gave up 7 bases and J gave up 1 base, with 13 bases separating them. Looked up from germline, CDR1 is MNHEY and CDR2 is SMNVEV (reference sequence). The CDR3 is 15 amino acids. CDR3 amino acids: CASTRGRRNTGELFF. CDR3 nucleotides: TGTGCCAGCACCCGGGGGAGAAGGAACACCGGGGAGCTGTTTTTT.

The chain links TRBV5-6 to TRBJ2-3, with a tentative D call TRBD2 (6 bases). Germline CDR1 reads SGHDT; CDR2 reads YYEEEE. The length of the CDR3 is 13 residues. V lost 4 bases, J lost 7 bases, and 13 bases lay in between. CDR3 amino acids: CASSRPRTNTQYF. The CDR3 DNA sequence: TGTGCCAGCAGCCGGCCCCGGACTAATACGCAGTATTTT.

V and J are TRBV7-9 and TRBJ1-5; D is unclear. CDR3 length: 16 amino acids. Deletions cut 5 bases from V and 0 bases from J, with 14 bases between. The V gene's germline CDR1 is SEHNR and CDR2 FQNEAQ (reference sequence). CDR3 sequence reads: CASSAHEGYSNQPQHF. In nucleotides, the CDR3 is TGTGCCAGCAGCGCCCACGAGGGATATAGCAATCAGCCCCAGCATTTT.

V and J are TRBV12-3 or TRBV12-4 and TRBJ1-1, with a tentative D call TRBD1 (6 bases). The CDR3 length is 13 residues. V was pared by 7 bases and J by 8 bases, with 17 bases between. CDR3 in DNA: TGTGCCAGCACCATCGGGACACCCACCGAAGCTTTCTTT. It encodes CASTIGTPTEAFF.

The chain uses TRBV2 and TRBJ2-4; 11 bases fit TRBD1. Germline V gene lookup returns CDR1 SNHLY and CDR2 FYNNEI. With V trimmed by 7 bases and J by 6 bases, 8 bases remained unmatched. This CDR3 has 15 residues. The CDR3 DNA reads as TGTGCCAGCACCCCGGGACAGGGGGTCCTAAACATTCAGTACTTC. It translates to CASTPGQGVLNIQYF.

CDR3 DNA sequence: TGTGCCAGCAGCGTTAGCGGTGGGTCTGGGGCCAACGTCCTGACTTTC. This translates into CASSVSGGSGANVLTF. The chain uses TRBV7-6 and TRBJ2-6, with D possibly being TRBD2 (6 bases). The V and J ends lost 5 bases and 1 base respectively, with 12 bases between them. The CDR3 contains 16 residues. Germline CDR1 reads SGHVS; CDR2 reads FNYEAQ.

This clone was counted once. This sequence joins TRBV7-6 and TRBJ2-6; 9 nucleotides match TRBD1. Germline CDR1 SGHVS, CDR2 FNYEAQ. The CDR3 sequence is 18 residues long. The V and J ends lost 2 bases and 4 bases, in that order; junction bases with no gene match: 9. The CDR3 nucleotides read TGTGCCAGCAGCTTATCAGTACAGGGGGCTTGGGGGGCCAACGTCCTGACTTTC. It specifies CASSLSVQGAWGANVLTF.

This chain joins TRBV5-1 and TRBJ2-6; 7 nucleotides line up with TRBD1. The CDR3 spans 17 residues. The J segment lost 4 bases and the V segment lost 4 bases, leaving 11 bases of the junction unmatched. The germline gives CDR1 SGHRS, CDR2 YFSETQ. CDR3 bases: TGCGCCAGCAGCCCGGGACAGCCTCCGTACGGGGCCAACGTCCTGACTTTC. It encodes CASSPGQPPYGANVLTF.

The chain recombines TRBV18 with TRBJ1-2; D may be TRBD1 (5 bases). The V gene lost 4 bases and the J gene lost 3 bases, with 9 bases spanning the gap. This CDR3 has 13 residues. Germline V gives CDR1 KGHSH, CDR2 LQKENI. In DNA, the CDR3 is TGTGCCAGCTCACAACAGGCTGACTATGGCTACACCTTC. The encoded protein is CASSQQADYGYTF.

The chain links TRBV6-5 to TRBJ1-4, with D possibly TRBD1 on 6 matching bases. From germline, CDR1 is MNHEY and CDR2 SVGAGI. Trimming cost V 0 bases and J 3 bases, with 11 bases left between them. There are 16 residues in the CDR3. Here the CDR3 DNA reads TGTGCCAGCAGTTACTCGCCGGCAGGGGCTAATGAAAAACTGTTTTTT. It yields the protein CASSYSPAGANEKLFF.

V gene TRBV7-2 combines with J gene TRBJ1-5; 9 bases agree with TRBD1. The CDR3 has 17 amino acids. Germline CDR1 and CDR2: SGHTA and FQGNSA. With V trimmed by 5 bases and J by 6 bases, 14 bases remained unmatched. The CDR3 reads CASSQQGGQGPIQPQHF. DNA of the CDR3: TGTGCCAGCAGCCAGCAAGGAGGACAGGGGCCTATTCAGCCCCAGCATTTT.

In nucleotides, the CDR3 is TGTGCCAGCAGCTTAAGTCCCCAAGGGGTCACTGAAGCTTTCTTT. Translated, it gives CASSLSPQGVTEAFF. This chain uses TRBV7-3 with TRBJ1-1; a possible D gene is TRBD1 (5 bases). V lost 1 base and J lost 4, with 13 bases in between. Germline V gene data show CDR1 as SGHTA and CDR2 as FQGTGA. This CDR3 spans 15 amino acids.

The chain employs TRBV19 and TRBJ2-5; 8 bases match TRBD2. This CDR3 has 14 residues. Trimming removed 6 bases from V and 7 bases from J; junction bases left unmatched: 10. Germline V gene sequence: CDR1 LNHDA, CDR2 SQIVND (reference sequence). CDR3 bases: TGTGCCAGTAGGTTCGGGGGACTAGAAACGACCCAGTACTTC. Translation gives CASRFGGLETTQYF. Complete variable domain (other parts from reference TRBV19 and TRBJ2-5): DGGITQSPKYLFRKEGQNVTLSCEQNLNHDAMYWYRQDPGQGLRLIYYSQIVNDFQKGDIAEGYSVSREKKESFPLTVTSAQKNPTAFYLCASRFGGLETTQYFGPGTRLLVL.

A note on this clone: Different DNA sequences within this sample yield the same CDR3. This sequence joins TRBV7-3 and TRBJ1-1; TRBD1 is a possible D gene (5 bases). The CDR3 covers 13 residues. Trimming took 3 bases from V and 1 from J, leaving 6 bases between them. From germline, CDR1 is SGHTA and CDR2 FQGTGA. CDR3 loop: CASSFGANTEAFF. The DNA for the CDR3 is TGTGCCAGCAGCTTTGGGGCGAACACTGAAGCTTTCTTT.

J is TRBJ2-3 and V is TRBV2; D may be TRBD1 (5 bases). CDR1 is SNHLY and CDR2 is FYNNEI in the germline V gene. The CDR3 contains 15 residues. Between the trimmed V and J ends, which lost 1 base and 2 bases, there was a span of 10 bases. DNA of the CDR3: TGTGCCAGCAGTGAAGTCGGCAGGGTCACAGATACGCAGTATTTT. It is translated as CASSEVGRVTDTQYF.

This clone was counted only a few times. The chain carries TRBV10-3 and TRBJ1-4; a possible D gene is TRBD1 (6 bases). CDR3 size: 14 residues. CDR1 ENHRY and CDR2 SYGVKD come from the germline V gene. With 4 bases removed from V and 5 bases from J, the gap between germline ends came to 11 bases. For the CDR3, the DNA is TGTGCCATCAGTGTGACACAGGGAAATGAAAAACTGTTTTTT. Translating gives CAISVTQGNEKLFF.

This clone occurred once. The gene calls are TRBV9 and TRBJ1-2, with a weak D call TRBD1 (5 bases). Between the trimmed V and J ends, which lost 3 bases and 1 base, there was a span of 22 bases. The germline gives CDR1 SGDLS, CDR2 YYNGEE. This CDR3 contains 18 residues. The CDR3 sequence is CASSGQGGRKVLNYGYTF. The DNA for the CDR3 is TGTGCCAGCAGCGGGCAGGGAGGGAGGAAGGTCCTTAACTATGGCTACACCTTC.

V is TRBV2 and J is TRBJ1-5, with D maybe TRBD1 (6 bases). CDR3 length: 15 amino acids. Per germline, CDR1 SNHLY and CDR2 FYNNEI. Between the trimmed V and J ends, which lost 2 bases and 4 bases, there was a span of 12 bases. The CDR3 region is CASSERAGDNQPQHF. The CDR3, as DNA: TGTGCCAGCAGTGAAAGGGCAGGGGATAATCAGCCCCAGCATTTT.

This clone is a singleton in its sample. J is TRBJ1-1 and V is TRBV7-6; a weak D match, TRBD1 (5 bases). Germline V gives CDR1 SGHVS, CDR2 FNYEAQ. V was pared by 0 bases and J by 1 base, with 9 bases between. The CDR3 sequence is 15 residues long. Here the CDR3 DNA reads TGTGCCAGCAGCTTAGCGCCGACAGCGAACACTGAAGCTTTCTTT. Residues: CASSLAPTANTEAFF.

V usage is TRBV7-2 and J usage is TRBJ1-1, with TRBD1 as a possible D gene (5 bases). Per germline, CDR1 SGHTA and CDR2 FQGNSA. CDR3 size: 15 residues. V lost 4 bases and J lost 6, with 18 bases in between. The CDR3 DNA reads TGTGCCAGCAGCTCCGGGACTTCACCTCTCGCTGAAGCTTTCTTT. Residues: CASSSGTSPLAEAFF.

This sequence joins TRBV4-1 and TRBJ1-2, with 7 bases matching TRBD1. The germline V gene has CDR1 MGHRA and CDR2 YSYEKL. With V trimmed by 6 bases and J by 2 bases, 9 bases remained unmatched. The CDR3 runs to 15 residues. This CDR3 reads CASSVSGQLNYGYTF. Written as DNA, the CDR3 is TGCGCCAGCAGTGTCTCGGGACAGCTCAACTATGGCTACACCTTC.

V and J are TRBV2 and TRBJ2-7; D is possibly TRBD2 (6 bases). The germline V gene has CDR1 SNHLY and CDR2 FYNNEI. V was shortened by 7 bases and J by 1 base, with 14 bases between the two germline ends. This CDR3 is built from 14 residues. CDR3 nucleotide sequence: TGTGCCAGCACCCCGTATCGGGAGTCCTACGAGCAGTACTTC. It specifies CASTPYRESYEQYF. Supplemented by reference TRBV2 and TRBJ2-7, the full variable domain reads EPEVTQTPSHQVTQMGQEVILRCVPISNHLYFYWYRQILGQKVEFLVSFYNNEISEKSEIFDDQFSVERPDGSNFTLKIRSTKLEDSAMYFCASTPYRESYEQYFGPGTRLTVT.